This T cell receptor (beta chain) appears in the sequencing data of a study of blood T cells in healthy people across ages. Study-level findings and limits: Older age went with lower TCR beta diversity per million T cells, in a roughly linear way. It was the long-lived donors that had more naive CD4+ cells and higher diversity than aged donors.

Healthy Caucasian individuals from Russia aged about 6 to 100 served as donors. J lost 4 bases, V lost 5 bases, and 8 bases had no gene match. This CDR3 is 15 amino acids long. In germline, CDR1 is MNHEY, CDR2 SMNVEV (reference sequence). Worth noting for this clonotype: Antigen unknown.

Using a J-beta primer mix together with a sample-barcoded 5' primer, a second PCR was run for roughly 7 to 11 cycles. A single record per CDR3 protein comes from TCRdb applying MiXCR to the 5' RACE reads. This repertoire shows 1,100,000 or so distinct CDR3 sequences, 40% to 45% found once; its top ten account for approximately 20%. Sequencing used blood. This clonotype was obtained from a woman aged 60-70 years in good health. This chain uses TRBV27 with TRBJ2-7; 10 nucleotides align to TRBD1. The CDR3 nucleotides are TGTGCCAGCAGTATCGTTGTGGGACAGGGGTACGAGCAGTACTTC. This translates into CASSIVVGQGYEQYF.